The 15 T cell receptor beta chains reported below all come from one sample, sequenced in a study of shared clonotypes between healthy human individuals. The method was immunoSEQ multiplex PCR; TCRdb's version includes in-frame clones alone and lacks a portion of them. The sample has about half a million clones, approximately 77% seen once. Sequencing was done on a sample of PBMCs. These receptors all stem from a middle-aged woman in good health. Some clones in this sample may be carry-over from other donors' samples.

Concerning this clone itself: A much larger clone differs by one base, so this may be a read error. This sample also contains other DNA sequences that code for the same CDR3. This chain uses TRBV6-6 with TRBJ1-1; TRBD1 might be the D (6 bases). Germline CDR1 reads MNHNY; CDR2 reads SVGAGI (reference sequence). The V end was cut by 4 bases, the J end by 2 bases, with 11 bases between. The CDR3 totals 14 residues. The CDR3: CASSSQGLNTEAFF. The CDR3 bases are TGTGCCAGCAGTTCTCAGGGGCTAAACACTGAAGCTTTCTTT.

The gene calls are TRBV7-9 and TRBJ2-2; no reliable D call. Trimming took off 2 bases at V and 2 bases at J, with 6 bases between the two ends. The CDR3 runs to 14 residues. Germline loops: CDR1 SEHNR, CDR2 FQNEAQ (reference sequence). The CDR3 nucleotides read TGTGCCAGCAGCTTAATGCTTAACACCGGGGAGCTGTTTTTT. This encodes CASSLMLNTGELFF.

In DNA form, the CDR3 reads TGTGCCAGCAGCTCGCAGGGGGCCCCCGGCTACGAGCAGTACTTC. It specifies CASSSQGAPGYEQYF. V and J are TRBV7-8 and TRBJ2-7; 8 nucleotides agree with TRBD1. This CDR3 comprises 15 residues. The V gene end was trimmed by 4 bases and the J gene end by 3 bases; junction bases not matched to a gene: 8. CDR1 SGHVS and CDR2 FQNEAQ come from the germline V gene.

The chain has TRBV28 and TRBJ1-4; D is undetermined. Germline V gene lookup returns CDR1 MDHEN and CDR2 SYDVKM. V was clipped by 6 bases and J by 7 bases, with 18 bases between them. This CDR3 contains 15 residues. CDR3 residues: CASSPRHPEGEKLFF. CDR3 DNA sequence: TGTGCCAGCAGCCCAAGACACCCCGAAGGTGAAAAACTGTTTTTT.

The chain joins TRBV27 to TRBJ2-1; 11 nucleotides match TRBD2. This CDR3 contains 14 residues. Germline-derived CDR1 and CDR2 are MNHEY and SMNVEV (reference sequence). J was trimmed by 2 bases and V by 7 bases; bases with no gene match: 1. This CDR3 is CASNSGRAYNEQFF. DNA for the CDR3: TGTGCCAGCAATAGCGGGAGGGCCTACAATGAGCAGTTCTTC.

The V and J genes are TRBV7-3 and TRBJ2-2; TRBD2 matches 9 bases. V shed 5 bases, J shed 8 bases, and the junction held 15 bases outside the gene matches. Germline CDR1 and CDR2: SGHTA and FQGTGA. The CDR3 length is 17 residues. CDR3 in amino acids: CASSPPRTSARTGELFF. The CDR3 DNA follows: TGTGCCAGCAGCCCACCGAGGACTAGCGCGAGGACAGGGGAGCTGTTTTTT.

The chain is built from TRBV28 and TRBJ2-7, with D maybe TRBD2 (6 bases). CDR3 size: 14 residues. V was pared by 6 bases and J by 3 bases, with 15 bases between. Germline V CDR1 and CDR2: MDHEN, SYDVKM. The CDR3 DNA sequence: TGTGCCAGCAGCCCAGACCTCGGGAGCTACGAGCAGTACTTC. It specifies CASSPDLGSYEQYF. Using reference TRBV28 and TRBJ2-7 for the parts outside the CDR3, the full variable domain is DVKVTQSSRYLVKRTGEKVFLECVQDMDHENMFWYRQDPGLGLRLIYFSYDVKMKEKGDIPEGYSVSREKKERFSLILESASTNQTSMYLCASSPDLGSYEQYFGPGTRLTVT.

The J gene is TRBJ1-5, the V gene TRBV29-1; possible D gene TRBD1, 5 bases. The CDR3 totals 12 residues. Trimming left V 6 bases short and J 5 bases short, with 11 bases between. CDR1 is SQVTM, CDR2 ANQGSEA, per germline. The chain's CDR3 is CSVGEGDQPQHF. CDR3 DNA sequence: TGCAGCGTGGGGGAAGGGGATCAGCCCCAGCATTTT.

The V call is TRBV9, the J call TRBJ2-7; 8 bases agree with TRBD2. V was pared by 0 bases and J by 7 bases, with 6 bases of the junction left unmatched. Germline lookup yields CDR1 SGDLS and CDR2 YYNGEE. The CDR3 has 14 residues. The CDR3 DNA is TGTGCCAGCAGCGTAGTGGCGGGAGGAGGTGAGCAGTACTTC. It is translated as CASSVVAGGGEQYF.

The chain couples TRBV7-2 to TRBJ2-5; 11 positions agree with TRBD2. The germline CDR1 and CDR2 sequences are SGHTA and FQGNSA. V shed 5 bases, J shed 5 bases, and the junction held 13 bases outside the gene matches. The CDR3 has 17 amino acids. CDR3 in amino acids: CASSPGTLAGGVETQYF. CDR3 DNA: TGTGCCAGCAGCCCTGGGACGCTAGCGGGAGGAGTGGAGACCCAGTACTTC.

The rearrangement links TRBV5-8 to TRBJ2-5, with TRBD2 matching over 8 bases. Germline CDR1 reads SGHTS; CDR2 reads YDEGEE. This CDR3 contains 16 residues. J was trimmed by 0 bases and V by 1 base; bases with no gene match: 5. CDR3 residues: CASSLITSGHQETQYF. CDR3 coding DNA: TGTGCCAGCAGCTTGATAACTAGCGGACACCAAGAGACCCAGTACTTC.

This chain joins TRBV5-1 and TRBJ2-7; D call uncertain. Germline-derived CDR1 and CDR2 are SGHRS and YFSETQ. The CDR3 consists of 13 residues. V lost 1 base and J lost 9, with 14 bases in between. CDR3 DNA: TGCGCCAGCAGCTTGCAGTTGGGCATGGGGCAGTACTTC. This codes for CASSLQLGMGQYF.

The CDR3 DNA follows: TGTGCCAGCACTCTCAACAGAGCTAATTCACCCCTCCACTTT. Protein product: CASTLNRANSPLHF. The rearrangement links TRBV6-1 to TRBJ1-6; D not resolved. In germline, CDR1 is MNHNS, CDR2 SASEGT. V was trimmed by 7 bases and J by 6 bases, leaving 13 bases between them. The CDR3 is 14 residues long.

The sample holds many counts of this clone. The rearrangement links TRBV19 to TRBJ2-7, with D possibly matching TRBD1 (6 bases). Between the trimmed V and J ends, which lost 6 bases and 5 bases, there was a span of 17 bases. Germline lookup yields CDR1 LNHDA and CDR2 SQIVND (reference sequence). This CDR3 has 14 amino acids. CDR3 bases: TGTGCCAGTAGACCGGGACAACAGGGAAACGAGCAGTACTTC. It codes for CASRPGQQGNEQYF.

V usage is TRBV7-9 and J usage is TRBJ2-7; D is unclear. From germline, CDR1 is SEHNR and CDR2 FQNEAQ (reference sequence). Trimming removed 1 base at V and 3 bases at J, with 10 bases between. The CDR3 sequence is 14 residues long. This chain's CDR3 is CASSLGSVNYEQYF. The CDR3 DNA follows: TGTGCCAGCAGCTTAGGGTCGGTTAACTACGAGCAGTACTTC. Looking up the rest from reference TRBV7-9 and TRBJ2-7 gives the full variable domain: DTGVSQNPRHKITKRGQNVTFRCDPISEHNRLYWYRQTLGQGPEFLTYFQNEAQLEKSRLLSDRFSAERPKGSFSTLEIQRTEQGDSAMYLCASSLGSVNYEQYFGPGTRLTVT.